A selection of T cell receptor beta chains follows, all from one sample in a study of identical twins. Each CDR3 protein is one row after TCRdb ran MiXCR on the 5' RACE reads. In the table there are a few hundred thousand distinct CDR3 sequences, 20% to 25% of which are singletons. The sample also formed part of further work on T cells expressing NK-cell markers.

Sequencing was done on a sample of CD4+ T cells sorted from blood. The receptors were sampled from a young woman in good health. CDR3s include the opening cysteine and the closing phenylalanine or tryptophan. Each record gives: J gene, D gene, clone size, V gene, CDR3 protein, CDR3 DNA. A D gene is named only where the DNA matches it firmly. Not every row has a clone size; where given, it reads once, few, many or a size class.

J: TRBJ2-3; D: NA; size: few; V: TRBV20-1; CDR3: CSARVRASPRDTQYF; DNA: TGCAGTGCTAGAGTTCGGGCGAGCCCTCGGGATACGCAGTATTTT
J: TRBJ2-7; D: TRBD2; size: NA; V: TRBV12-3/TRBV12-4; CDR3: CASSAGLAGAYEQYF; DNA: TGTGCCAGCAGCGCCGGACTAGCGGGTGCCTACGAGCAGTACTTC
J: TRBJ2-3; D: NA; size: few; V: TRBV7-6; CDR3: CASSLVLESSTDTQYF; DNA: TGTGCCAGCAGCTTAGTGTTGGAGTCTAGCACAGATACGCAGTATTTT
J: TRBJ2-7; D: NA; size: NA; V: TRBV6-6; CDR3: CASSFNRDFEQYF; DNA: TGTGCCAGCAGTTTCAACCGGGACTTTGAGCAGTACTTC
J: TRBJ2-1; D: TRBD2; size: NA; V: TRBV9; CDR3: CASSLRGLAGVSYNEQFF; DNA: TGTGCCAGCAGTCTTAGGGGACTAGCGGGGGTTTCCTACAATGAGCAGTTCTTC
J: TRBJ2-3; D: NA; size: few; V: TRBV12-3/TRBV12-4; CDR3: CASSIIDTQYF; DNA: TGTGCCAGCAGTATTATAGATACGCAGTATTTT
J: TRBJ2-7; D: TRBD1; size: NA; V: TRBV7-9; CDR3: CASSGRGQGGYEQYF; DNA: TGTGCCAGCAGCGGAAGGGGACAGGGAGGCTACGAGCAGTACTTC
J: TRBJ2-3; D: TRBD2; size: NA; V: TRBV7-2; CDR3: CASSLAGTSGRIRDTQYF; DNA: TGTGCCAGCAGCTTAGCCGGGACTAGCGGGAGGATTCGGGATACGCAGTATTTT
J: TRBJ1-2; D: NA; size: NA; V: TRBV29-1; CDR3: CSVDTSSIYGYTF; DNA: TGCAGCGTTGATACGTCGTCCATCTATGGCTACACCTTC
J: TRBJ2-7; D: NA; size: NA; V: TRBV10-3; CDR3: CAISQNTLAYEQYF; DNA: TGTGCCATCAGCCAAAATACACTAGCCTACGAGCAGTACTTC
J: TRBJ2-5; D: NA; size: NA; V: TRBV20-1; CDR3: CCARDPFRGGPQETQYF; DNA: TGCTGTGCTAGAGATCCTTTTAGGGGCGGGCCCCAAGAGACCCAGTACTTC
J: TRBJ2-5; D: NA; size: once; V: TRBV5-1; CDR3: CASSPSSGQETQYF; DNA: TGCGCCAGCAGCCCGAGCTCTGGACAAGAGACCCAGTACTTC
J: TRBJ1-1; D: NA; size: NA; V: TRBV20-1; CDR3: CSATGGETEAFF; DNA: TGCAGTGCCACCGGGGGGGAAACTGAAGCTTTCTTT
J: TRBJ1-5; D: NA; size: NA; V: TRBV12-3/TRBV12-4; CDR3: CASRVTGGENQPQHF; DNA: TGTGCCAGCAGGGTGACAGGAGGGGAAAATCAGCCCCAGCATTTT
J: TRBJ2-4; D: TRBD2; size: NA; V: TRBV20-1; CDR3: CSARRRTSGRGENIQYF; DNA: TGCAGTGCTCGGAGAAGGACTAGCGGGAGAGGCGAAAACATTCAGTACTTC
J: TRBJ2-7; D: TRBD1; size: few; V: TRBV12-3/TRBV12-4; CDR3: CASSWSIEGANYEQYF; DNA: TGTGCCAGCAGTTGGAGTATAGAGGGGGCCAACTACGAGCAGTACTTC
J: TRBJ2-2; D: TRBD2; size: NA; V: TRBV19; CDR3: CASSIARGGGTGELFF; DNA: TGTGCCAGTAGTATCGCGCGGGGGGGTGGCACCGGGGAGCTGTTTTTT
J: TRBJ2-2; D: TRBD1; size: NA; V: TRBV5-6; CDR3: CASSQGWTGRGTGELFF; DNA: TGTGCCAGCAGCCAAGGGTGGACAGGGCGTGGGACCGGGGAGCTGTTTTTT
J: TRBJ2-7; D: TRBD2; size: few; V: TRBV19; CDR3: CASSTHPSGGRSYEQYF; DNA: TGTGCCAGTAGTACCCACCCTAGCGGGGGACGCTCCTACGAGCAGTACTTC
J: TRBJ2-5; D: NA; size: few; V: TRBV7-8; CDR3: CASSSSLETQYF; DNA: TGTGCCAGCAGCTCGTCCTTGGAGACCCAGTACTTC
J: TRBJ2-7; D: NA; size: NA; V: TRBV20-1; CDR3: CSAREQGRSYEQYF; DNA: TGCAGTGCTAGAGAGCAGGGGCGATCCTACGAGCAGTACTTC
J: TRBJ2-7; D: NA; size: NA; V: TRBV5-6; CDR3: CASSLAASSEQYF; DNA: TGTGCCAGCAGCTTGGCCGCTAGCTCGGAGCAGTACTTC
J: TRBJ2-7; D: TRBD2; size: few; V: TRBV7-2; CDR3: CASRLHGTTPYEQYF; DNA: TGTGCCAGCAGACTACACGGGACTACTCCCTACGAGCAGTACTTC
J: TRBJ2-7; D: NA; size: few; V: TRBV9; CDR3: CASSVSEQYF; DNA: TGTGCCAGCAGCGTAAGCGAGCAGTACTTC
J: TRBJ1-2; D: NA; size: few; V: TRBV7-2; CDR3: CASSLRVGEGGYTF; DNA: TGTGCCAGCAGCTTACGAGTGGGGGAGGGAGGCTACACCTTC
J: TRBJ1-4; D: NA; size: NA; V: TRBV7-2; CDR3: CASSPYREKLFF; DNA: TGTGCCAGCAGCCCTTATCGGGAAAAACTGTTTTTT
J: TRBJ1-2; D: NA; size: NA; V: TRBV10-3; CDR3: CAISTTDGGYTF; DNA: TGTGCCATCAGTACGACAGACGGGGGCTACACCTTC
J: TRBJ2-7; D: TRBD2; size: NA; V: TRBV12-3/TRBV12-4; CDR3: CASSLGAGPTYEQYF; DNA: TGTGCCAGCAGTTTAGGAGCGGGGCCTACCTACGAGCAGTACTTC
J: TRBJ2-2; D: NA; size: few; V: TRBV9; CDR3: CASSVGPLVGELFF; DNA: TGTGCCAGCAGCGTAGGACCCCTCGTCGGGGAGCTGTTTTTT
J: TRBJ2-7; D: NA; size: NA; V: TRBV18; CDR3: CASSPRSTYEQYF; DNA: TGTGCCAGCTCACCAAGATCTACCTACGAGCAGTACTTC
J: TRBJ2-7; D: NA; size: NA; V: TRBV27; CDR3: CASSLSDGGEQYF; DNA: TGTGCCAGCAGTTTATCGGACGGGGGCGAGCAGTACTTC
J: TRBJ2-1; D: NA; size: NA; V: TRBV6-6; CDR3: CASRTTSEQFF; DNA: TGTGCCAGCAGAACGACTAGTGAGCAGTTCTTC
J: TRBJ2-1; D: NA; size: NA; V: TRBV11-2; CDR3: CASSLDRDSREQFF; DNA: TGTGCCAGCAGCTTGGATCGGGACTCTAGGGAGCAGTTCTTC
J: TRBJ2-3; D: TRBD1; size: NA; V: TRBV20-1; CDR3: CSSIQGAGTDTQYF; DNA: TGCAGTTCGATACAGGGGGCGGGCACAGATACGCAGTATTTT
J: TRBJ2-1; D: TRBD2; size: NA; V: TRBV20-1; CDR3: CSATGTSAYNEQFF; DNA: TGCAGTGCTACAGGGACTAGCGCCTACAATGAGCAGTTCTTC
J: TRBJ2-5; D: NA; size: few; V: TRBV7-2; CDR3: CASSPLGRETQYF; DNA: TGTGCCAGCAGCCCTCTAGGAAGGGAGACCCAGTACTTC
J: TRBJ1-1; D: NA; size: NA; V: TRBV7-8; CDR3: CASSFKGRGTEAFF; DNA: TGTGCCAGCAGCTTTAAGGGGCGAGGGACTGAAGCTTTCTTT
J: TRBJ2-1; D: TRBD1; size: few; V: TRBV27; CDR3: CASSSGTGAGSIF; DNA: TGTGCCAGCAGTTCCGGGACAGGGGCAGGATCGATCTTC
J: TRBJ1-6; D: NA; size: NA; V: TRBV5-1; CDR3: CASSYGQSAGNSPLHF; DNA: TGCGCCAGCAGCTACGGACAGTCTGCCGGTAATTCACCCCTCCACTTT
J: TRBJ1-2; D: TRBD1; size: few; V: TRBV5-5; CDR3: CASTGTGAVYGYTF; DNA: TGTGCCAGCACCGGGACAGGGGCCGTCTATGGCTACACCTTC
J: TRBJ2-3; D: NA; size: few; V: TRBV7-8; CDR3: CASSPRPVSNTQYF; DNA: TGTGCCAGCAGCCCCCGCCCAGTTTCAAATACGCAGTATTTT
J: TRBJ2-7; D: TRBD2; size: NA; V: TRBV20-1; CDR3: CSVRLTTSGPYEQYF; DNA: TGCAGTGTTCGGTTGACGACTAGCGGTCCCTACGAGCAGTACTTC
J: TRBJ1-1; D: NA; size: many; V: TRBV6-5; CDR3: CASIREQGLNTEAFF; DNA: TGTGCCAGCATTAGGGAGCAAGGTTTGAACACTGAAGCTTTCTTT
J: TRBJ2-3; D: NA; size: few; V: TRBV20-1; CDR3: CSASSLAIDADTQYF; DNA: TGCAGTGCTAGCTCCCTAGCGATTGATGCAGATACGCAGTATTTT
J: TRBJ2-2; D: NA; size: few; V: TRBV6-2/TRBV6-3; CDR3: CASSYPPLDAGELFF; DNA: TGTGCCAGCAGTTACCCGCCCTTGGACGCCGGGGAGCTGTTTTTT
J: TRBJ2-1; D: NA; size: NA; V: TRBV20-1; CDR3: CSAYRPPSSYNEQFF; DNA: TGCAGTGCGTACAGGCCCCCGAGCTCCTACAATGAGCAGTTCTTC
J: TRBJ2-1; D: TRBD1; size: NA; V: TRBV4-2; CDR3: CASSQGFRTGSSYNEQFF; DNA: TGTGCCAGCAGCCAGGGCTTTCGGACAGGGTCGAGCTACAATGAGCAGTTCTTC
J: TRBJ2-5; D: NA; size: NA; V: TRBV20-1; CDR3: CSAPSGAQGTQYF; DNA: TGCAGTGCCCCTTCCGGGGCCCAGGGGACCCAGTACTTC
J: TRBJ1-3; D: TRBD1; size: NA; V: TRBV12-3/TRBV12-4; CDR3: CASRRTGSFASTIYF; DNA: TGTGCCAGCAGACGGACAGGGTCCTTTGCGAGCACCATATATTTT
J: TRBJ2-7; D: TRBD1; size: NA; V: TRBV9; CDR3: CASSASGTASYEQYF; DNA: TGTGCCAGCAGCGCCTCCGGGACAGCCTCCTACGAGCAGTACTTC
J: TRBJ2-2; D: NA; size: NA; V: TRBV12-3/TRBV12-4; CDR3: CASSLGSISGELFF; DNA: TGTGCCAGCAGTTTGGGCTCGATCAGCGGGGAGCTGTTTTTT